In this sample, the clone carrying this T cell receptor beta chain turned up many times. No antigen is known for it. TCRdb reprocessed the 5' RACE reads via MiXCR and lists one record per CDR3 protein. The profile covers some 350,000 distinct CDR3 sequences, with 8.5% to 9% appearing a single time and around 17% taken by the ten largest. V lost 5 bases, J lost 4 bases, and 14 bases lay in between. The CDR3 totals 14 residues. The germline gives CDR1 SGHRS, CDR2 YFSETQ. This sample stems from a study of T cells after yellow fever vaccination. Whole-study context: Fractions with few cells were prepared using SMART-Seq v4 Ultra Low Input. Study-wide results and caveats: A small proportion of clonotypes was detected in both the CD4 and CD8 compartments. Abundant clonotypes from the bulk population could contaminate FACS-sorted repertoires. The secondary response was weaker but peaked faster, day 5 versus 15.

The TCR originated in a man aged 18 to 30 who received the YFV17D yellow fever vaccine. V gene TRBV5-1 combines with J gene TRBJ2-3; no definite D call. The source was PBMCs, collected on the day of the first yellow fever vaccination. The CDR3 sequence is CASRSRSPPDTQYF. The CDR3 coding sequence is TGCGCCAGCAGGAGTCGTAGCCCCCCAGATACGCAGTATTTT.